This TCR beta chain came from a study of T cell responses to AZD1222 COVID-19 vaccine (dated by TCRdb to about 2021). Study-wide context: AZD1222 recipients given second doses at about 4 weeks or at about 12 weeks were pooled, since spike-specific TCR depth and breadth were not found to differ between the two schedules. Enrollment into the trials was organized by age into subgroups of 18-55, 56-69 and 70-plus years, and those subgroups contained roughly 150, 30 and 60 TCR-sequenced participants, respectively. A total of approximately 250 trial participants underwent TCR sequencing, of whom roughly 210 had received two doses of AZD1222 and roughly 26 had received two doses of the MenACWY control vaccine.

Relative to germline, V is 4 bases shorter and J is 9 bases shorter, with 15 bases between their ends. CDR3 length: 13 amino acids, cysteine to phenylalanine. CDR3 DNA only is kept here, 39 bases in frame from base 1. For CDR1 and CDR2, the germline V gene lists SQVTM and ANQGSEA. The CDR3 regions of human TCRbeta chains were analyzed by immunosequencing. Per the original workflow: TCRs in the repertoires were compared against a reference library of SARS-CoV-2-specific TCRs that had been generated with the MIRA antigen-specificity platform. Breadth was defined as the fraction of unique TCRs that were SARS-CoV-2-associated. Depth was defined as the fraction of total T cells that were SARS-CoV-2-associated. Each spike-specific TCR was assigned to its reactive spike region and to a CD4 or CD8 class using the MIRA data. Log10-transformed breadth and depth values were compared by one-way ANOVA with Sidak's multiple comparisons tests. Not all clones reach the TCRdb copy of this immuneACCESS table, which keeps in-frame sequences only. Checked studies attribute under half of the gap to unresolved V genes and leave the rest unexplained. The V and J calls and clone size come from that table; D and trimming were worked out from the DNA. The sample records approximately 60,000 clones, roughly 80% of which are singletons. The biggest ten clones account for around 15% of the sample.

On this clone itself: Its recognized antigen is unknown. It has no much larger one-base neighbor in the sample; base qualities were not kept.

Beyond this particular receptor, the publication reports: The vaccine-associated CD4 TCRs covered the entire spike protein, and the dominant responses fell in regions 160-218 and 743-854. In the small 56-69-year group, the increase in depth fell short of significance, most likely because of low power. Spike-specific TCR breadth and depth rose significantly after two AZD1222 doses compared with day 0 and with MenACWY recipients. Epitopes outside the regions mutated in the B.1.351 and B.1.1.7 variants were reportedly recognized by nearly half of the unique spike-specific TCRs. Conclusions about previously exposed vaccinees are limited because only six or seven AZD1222 recipients were SARS-CoV-2 seropositive at baseline. Participants were mostly white British, with more females than males. The authors suggested clonal diversity may have been underestimated. No day 14 peak-response samples were available, so repertoires were characterized only after the peak T cell response.

Explained via the paper, the time point label denotes: baseline before first vaccination. The vaccinee samples were drawn from two UK trials, COV001 and COV002, one of which was a single-blind randomized controlled phase 2/3 trial testing AZD1222 (ChAdOx1 nCoV-19) in healthy adults. Trial participant PBMC samples were collected at day 0 and day 28 after the second dose for TCRbeta chain sequencing. The rearranged chain carries TRBV29-1 and TRBJ2-2, with the D call perhaps TRBD1 or TRBD2, as 6 bases match in each case. The clonotype comes from an adult in good health. Source: peripheral blood, taken on day 0 of AZD1222 vaccination. In nucleotide form, the sequence is TGCAGCGTTGCCTCGGGGGCAGCCAGGGAGCTGTTTTTT. The translation is CSVASGAARELFF.